These T cell receptor beta chains were read from a single sample in a study of regulatory T cells in long-lasting Graves disease. TCRdb redid the calling of the multiplex PCR reads with MiXCR, one entry per CDR3 protein. The sample consists of about 460,000 distinct CDR3 sequences, less than 25% of them appearing once. The sample here was peripheral blood mononuclear cells (PBMCs), taken when the disease was refractory, from a patient treated with antithyroid drugs. The receptors were sampled from a female donor with Graves disease. CDR3s include the opening cysteine and the closing phenylalanine or tryptophan. The D gene is left open where the match is weak. A row's size may be missing; if present it is once, few, many or a size class.

TRBJ1-1 | few | TRBV6-2/TRBV6-3 | TRBD1 | TGTGCCAGCAGTTATAATTGGGACAGGGGGGCTGAAGCTTTCTTT | CASSYNWDRGAEAFF
TRBJ2-7 | many | TRBV11-1 | NA | TGTGCCAGCAGCCCGGAGACAGGTTTTTCCTACGAGCAGTACTTC | CASSPETGFSYEQYF
TRBJ1-2 | few | TRBV6-1 | NA | TGTGCCAGCCGAGGGGCGGATGGCTACACCTTC | CASRGADGYTF
TRBJ1-1 | NA | TRBV4-2 | TRBD1 | TGTGCCAGCAGTCAAGATGGGTATGGGACAGGGGGGACTGAAGCTTTCTTT | CASSQDGYGTGGTEAFF
TRBJ2-7 | many | TRBV27 | NA | TGTGCCAGCAGTTTACAAGGGCCCTCCTACGAGCAGTACTTC | CASSLQGPSYEQYF
TRBJ1-5 | many | TRBV12-3/TRBV12-4 | TRBD1 | TGTGCCAGCGGTGACAGGGATAGCAATCAGCCCCAGCATTTT | CASGDRDSNQPQHF
TRBJ1-6 | few | TRBV19 | NA | TGTGCCAGTAGCTGGGGGGGGAATTCACCCCTCCACTTT | CASSWGGNSPLHF
TRBJ1-2 | NA | TRBV5-8 | TRBD1 | TGTGCCAGCAGCTTTGGGGCGGGACAGTCCTATGGCTACACCTTC | CASSFGAGQSYGYTF
TRBJ2-5 | many | TRBV12-3/TRBV12-4 | NA | TGTGCCAGCAGAGTAGTGGGACGGGCCCAAGAGACCCAGTACTTC | CASRVVGRAQETQYF
TRBJ1-2 | NA | TRBV9 | NA | TGTGCCAGCAGCGTAGGACAAGAAGGCTACACCTTC | CASSVGQEGYTF
TRBJ1-5 | many | TRBV2 | TRBD1 | TGTGCCAGCAGCTTGGTGGCAGGGGGCGCGGGTCAGCCCCAGCATTTT | CASSLVAGGAGQPQHF
TRBJ1-1 | NA | TRBV7-2 | NA | TGTGCCAGCAGCTTATACGGCAGACCGGCTGAAGCTTTCTTT | CASSLYGRPAEAFF
TRBJ1-2 | NA | TRBV4-3 | NA | TGCGCCAGCAGCCAGCAGGGGAACTATGGCTACACCTTC | CASSQQGNYGYTF
TRBJ1-6 | many | TRBV28 | TRBD1 | TGTGCCAGCAGGGAGGGACAGGTTTCACCACCCCTCCACTTT | CASREGQVSPPLHF
TRBJ2-7 | NA | TRBV13 | NA | TGTGCCAGCAGCAAGTTTTCAGGCTACGAGCAGTACTTC | CASSKFSGYEQYF
TRBJ2-7 | NA | TRBV7-2 | NA | TGTGCCAGCAGCCTAGACACCCCGAATTACGGGCAGTACTTC | CASSLDTPNYGQYF
TRBJ2-5 | NA | TRBV4-3 | TRBD2 | TGCGCCAGCAGCCAAGTCCAGCGGGGGCGGGAGACCCAGTACTTC | CASSQVQRGRETQYF
TRBJ2-1 | NA | TRBV30 | TRBD2 | TGTGCCTGGAGGGAGGGACTAGCGGGAGTAGGCAATGAGCAGTTCTTC | CAWREGLAGVGNEQFF
TRBJ1-1 | few | TRBV29-1 | NA | TGCAGCGTCGGGGCTTCGAGAGGGGCGGGGGTCGTTGCTTTCTTT | CSVGASRGAGVVAFF
TRBJ2-5 | NA | TRBV5-6 | NA | TGTGCCAGCAGCCGAGCACCCAGGGGAGAGACCCAGTACTTC | CASSRAPRGETQYF
TRBJ2-7 | few | TRBV12-3/TRBV12-4 | NA | TGTGCCAGCAGCTACGTGGTGGTCGAGCAGTACTTC | CASSYVVVEQYF
TRBJ2-1 | NA | TRBV7-9 | TRBD2 | TGTGCCAGCAGCCCACCCGGGACTAGCGGCTACAATGAGCAGTTCTTC | CASSPPGTSGYNEQFF
TRBJ2-1 | NA | TRBV19 | NA | TGTGCCAGTCGGACCGGGGGTCTCTACAATGAGCAGTTCTTC | CASRTGGLYNEQFF